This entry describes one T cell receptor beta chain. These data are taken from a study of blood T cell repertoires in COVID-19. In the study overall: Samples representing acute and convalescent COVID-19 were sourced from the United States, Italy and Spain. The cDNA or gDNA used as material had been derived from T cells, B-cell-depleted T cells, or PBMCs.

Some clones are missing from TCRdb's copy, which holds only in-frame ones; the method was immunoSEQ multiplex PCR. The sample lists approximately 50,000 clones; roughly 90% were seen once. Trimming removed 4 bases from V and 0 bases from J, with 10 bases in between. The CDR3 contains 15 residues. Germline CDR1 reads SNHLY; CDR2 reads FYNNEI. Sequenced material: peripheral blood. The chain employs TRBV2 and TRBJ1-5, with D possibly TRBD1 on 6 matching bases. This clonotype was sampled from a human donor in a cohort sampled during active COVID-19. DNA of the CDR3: TGTGCCAGCAGTGCCCCAGGGGATAGCAATCAGCCCCAGCATTTT. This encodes CASSAPGDSNQPQHF.